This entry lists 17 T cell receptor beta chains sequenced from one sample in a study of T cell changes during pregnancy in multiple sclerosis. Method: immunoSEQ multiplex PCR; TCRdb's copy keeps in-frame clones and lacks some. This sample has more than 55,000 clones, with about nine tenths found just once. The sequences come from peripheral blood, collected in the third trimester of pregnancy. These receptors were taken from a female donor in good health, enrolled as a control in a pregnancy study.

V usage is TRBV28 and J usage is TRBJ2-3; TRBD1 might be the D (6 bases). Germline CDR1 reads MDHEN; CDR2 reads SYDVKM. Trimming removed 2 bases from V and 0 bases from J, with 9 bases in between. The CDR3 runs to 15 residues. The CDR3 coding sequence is TGTGCCAGCAGTTTAATACAGGGAAGCACAGATACGCAGTATTTT. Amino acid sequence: CASSLIQGSTDTQYF.

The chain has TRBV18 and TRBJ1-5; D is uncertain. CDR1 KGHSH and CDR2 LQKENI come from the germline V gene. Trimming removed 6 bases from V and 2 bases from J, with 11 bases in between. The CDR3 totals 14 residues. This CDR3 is CASSSGDGNQPQHF. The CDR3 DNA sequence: TGTGCCAGCTCCTCAGGCGATGGCAATCAGCCCCAGCATTTT.

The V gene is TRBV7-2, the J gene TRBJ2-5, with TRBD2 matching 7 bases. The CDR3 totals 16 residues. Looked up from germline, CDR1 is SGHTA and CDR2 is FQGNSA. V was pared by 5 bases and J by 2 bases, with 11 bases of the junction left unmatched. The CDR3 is CASSPWGGGLQETQYF. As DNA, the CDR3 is TGTGCCAGCAGCCCATGGGGCGGGGGACTACAAGAGACCCAGTACTTC. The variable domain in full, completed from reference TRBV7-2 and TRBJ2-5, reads GAGVSQSPSNKVTEKGKDVELRCDPISGHTALYWYRQSLGQGLEFLIYFQGNSAPDKSGLPSDRFSAERTGGSVSTLTIQRTQQEDSAVYLCASSPWGGGLQETQYFGPGTRLLVL.

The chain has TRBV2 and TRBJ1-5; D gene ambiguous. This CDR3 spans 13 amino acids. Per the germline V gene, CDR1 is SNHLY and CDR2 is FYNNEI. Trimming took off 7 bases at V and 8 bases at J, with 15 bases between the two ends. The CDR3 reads CASKSMVTEPQHF. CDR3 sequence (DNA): TGTGCCAGCAAGTCTATGGTTACGGAGCCCCAGCATTTT. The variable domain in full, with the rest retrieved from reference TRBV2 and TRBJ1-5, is EPEVTQTPSHQVTQMGQEVILRCVPISNHLYFYWYRQILGQKVEFLVSFYNNEISEKSEIFDDQFSVERPDGSNFTLKIRSTKLEDSAMYFCASKSMVTEPQHFGDGTRLSIL.

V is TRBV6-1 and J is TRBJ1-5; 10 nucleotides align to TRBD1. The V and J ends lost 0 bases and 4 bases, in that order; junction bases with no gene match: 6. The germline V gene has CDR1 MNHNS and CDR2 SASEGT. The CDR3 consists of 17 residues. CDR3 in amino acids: CASSEASTGGWNQPQHF. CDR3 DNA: TGTGCCAGCAGTGAAGCGTCGACAGGGGGCTGGAATCAGCCCCAGCATTTT.

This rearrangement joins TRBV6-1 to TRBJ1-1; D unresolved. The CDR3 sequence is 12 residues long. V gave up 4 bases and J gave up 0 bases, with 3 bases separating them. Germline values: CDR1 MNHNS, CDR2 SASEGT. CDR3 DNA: TGTGCCAGCAGTGTCATGAACACTGAAGCTTTCTTT. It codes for CASSVMNTEAFF.

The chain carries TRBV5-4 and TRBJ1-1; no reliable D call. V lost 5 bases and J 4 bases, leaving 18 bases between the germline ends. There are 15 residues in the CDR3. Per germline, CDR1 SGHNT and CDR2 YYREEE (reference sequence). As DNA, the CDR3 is TGTGCCAGCAGTACTCCCGGGGTTAAGCGCACTGAAGCTTTCTTT. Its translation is CASSTPGVKRTEAFF.

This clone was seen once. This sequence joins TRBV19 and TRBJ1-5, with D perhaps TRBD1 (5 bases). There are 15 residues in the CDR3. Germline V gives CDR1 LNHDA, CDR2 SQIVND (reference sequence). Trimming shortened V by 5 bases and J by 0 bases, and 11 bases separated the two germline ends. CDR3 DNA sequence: TGTGCCAGTAGTTCCAATACAGGTAGCAATCAGCCCCAGCATTTT. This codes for CASSSNTGSNQPQHF.

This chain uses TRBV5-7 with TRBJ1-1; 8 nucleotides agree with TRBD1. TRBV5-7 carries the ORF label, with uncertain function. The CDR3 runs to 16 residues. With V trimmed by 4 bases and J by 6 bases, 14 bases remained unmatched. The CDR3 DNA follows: TGTGCCAGCAGCCCCCGCGTCGTCAGGGGGCAATCTGAAGCTTTCTTT. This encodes CASSPRVVRGQSEAFF.

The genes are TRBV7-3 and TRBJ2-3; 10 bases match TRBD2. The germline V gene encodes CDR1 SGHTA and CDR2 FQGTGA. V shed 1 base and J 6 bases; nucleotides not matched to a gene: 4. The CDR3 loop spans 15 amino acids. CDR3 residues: CASSLRTSGADTQYF. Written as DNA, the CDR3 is TGTGCCAGCAGCTTAAGAACTAGCGGGGCGGATACGCAGTATTTT.

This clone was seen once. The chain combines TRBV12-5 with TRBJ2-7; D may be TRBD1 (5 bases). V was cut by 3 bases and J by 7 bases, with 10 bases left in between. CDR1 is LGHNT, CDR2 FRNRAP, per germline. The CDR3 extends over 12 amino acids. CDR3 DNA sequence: TGTGCTAGTGGTTTTTCAGGGCGGGAGCAGTACTTC. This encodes CASGFSGREQYF. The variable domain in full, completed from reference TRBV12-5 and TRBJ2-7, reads DARVTQTPRHKVTEMGQEVTMRCQPILGHNTVFWYRQTMMQGLELLAYFRNRAPLDDSGMPKDRFSAEMPDATLATLKIQPSEPRDSAVYFCASGFSGREQYFGPGTRLTVT.

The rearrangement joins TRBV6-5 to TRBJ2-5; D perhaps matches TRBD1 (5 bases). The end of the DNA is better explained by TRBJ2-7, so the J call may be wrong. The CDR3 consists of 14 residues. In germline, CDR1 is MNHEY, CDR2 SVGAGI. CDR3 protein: CASSYQGRAYEQYF. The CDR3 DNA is TGTGCCAGCAGTTACCAGGGCAGGGCCTACGAGCAGTACTTC.

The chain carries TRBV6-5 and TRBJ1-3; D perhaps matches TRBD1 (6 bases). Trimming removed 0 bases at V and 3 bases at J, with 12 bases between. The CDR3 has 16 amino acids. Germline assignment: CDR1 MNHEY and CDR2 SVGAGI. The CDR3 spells CASSYSSGDGGNTIYF. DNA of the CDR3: TGTGCCAGCAGTTACTCCTCAGGGGATGGTGGAAACACCATATATTTT.

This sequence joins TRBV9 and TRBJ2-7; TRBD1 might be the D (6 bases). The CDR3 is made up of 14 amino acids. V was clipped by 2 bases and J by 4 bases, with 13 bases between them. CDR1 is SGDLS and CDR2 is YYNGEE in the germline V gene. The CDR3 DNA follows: TGTGCCAGCAGCGTTGGCCAGGGGACGTACGAGCAGTACTTC. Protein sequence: CASSVGQGTYEQYF.

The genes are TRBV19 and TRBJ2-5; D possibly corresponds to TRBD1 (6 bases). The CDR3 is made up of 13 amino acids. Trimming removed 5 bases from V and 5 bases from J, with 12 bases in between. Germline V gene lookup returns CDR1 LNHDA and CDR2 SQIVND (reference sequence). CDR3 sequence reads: CASSARGAETQYF. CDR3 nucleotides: TGTGCCAGTAGTGCCAGGGGTGCGGAGACCCAGTACTTC. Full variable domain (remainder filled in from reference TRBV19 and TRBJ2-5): DGGITQSPKYLFRKEGQNVTLSCEQNLNHDAMYWYRQDPGQGLRLIYYSQIVNDFQKGDIAEGYSVSREKKESFPLTVTSAQKNPTAFYLCASSARGAETQYFGPGTRLLVL.

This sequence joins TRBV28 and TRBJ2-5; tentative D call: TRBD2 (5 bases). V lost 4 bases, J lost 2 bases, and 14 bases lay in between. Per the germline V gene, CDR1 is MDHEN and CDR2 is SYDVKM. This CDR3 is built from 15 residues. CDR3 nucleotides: TGTGCCAGCAGTTCCTCGAGTCGGGGACAAGAGACCCAGTACTTC. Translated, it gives CASSSSSRGQETQYF.

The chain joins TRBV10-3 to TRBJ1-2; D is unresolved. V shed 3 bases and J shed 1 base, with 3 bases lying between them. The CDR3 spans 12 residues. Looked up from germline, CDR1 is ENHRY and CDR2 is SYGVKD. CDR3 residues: CAISDSNYGYTF. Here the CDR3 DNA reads TGTGCCATCAGTGACAGTAACTATGGCTACACCTTC.